The clone carrying this T cell receptor beta chain has only a few counts. The antigen is not known. Unique-molecular-identifier-tagged TCR beta cDNA libraries were used. TCRdb used MiXCR to reprocess the PCR reads, holding one entry per CDR3 protein. The sample lists approximately 660,000 distinct CDR3 sequences, roughly three fifths occurring once. The data belong to a study of post-analysis software for immune sequencing data. Whole-study results and caveats: Five TRBV segments, TRBV5-6, TRBV5-1 and TRBV20-1 among them, were found more frequent in patients than controls.

The CDR3 length is 14 residues. Between the trimmed V and J ends, which lost 6 bases and 7 bases, there was a span of 18 bases. V usage is TRBV12-3 or TRBV12-4 and J usage is TRBJ1-2; TRBD1 is a possible D gene (5 bases). Sequencing was done on a sample of blood. This TCR derives from a girl aged 2 to 10 with multiple sclerosis. The CDR3 coding sequence is TGTGCCAGCAGCACAGGACCGGTTGTGGGTGGCTACACCTTC. It codes for CASSTGPVVGGYTF.